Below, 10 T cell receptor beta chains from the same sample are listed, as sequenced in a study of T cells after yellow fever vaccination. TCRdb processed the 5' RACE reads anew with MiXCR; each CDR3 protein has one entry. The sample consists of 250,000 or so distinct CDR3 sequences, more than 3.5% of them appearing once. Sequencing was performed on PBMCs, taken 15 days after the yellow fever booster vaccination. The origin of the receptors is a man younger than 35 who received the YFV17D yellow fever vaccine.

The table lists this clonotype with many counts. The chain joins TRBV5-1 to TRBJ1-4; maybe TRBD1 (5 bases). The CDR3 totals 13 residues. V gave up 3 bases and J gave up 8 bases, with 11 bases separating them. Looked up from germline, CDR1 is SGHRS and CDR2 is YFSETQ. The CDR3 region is CASSWQGDEKLFF. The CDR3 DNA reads TGCGCCAGCAGCTGGCAGGGTGACGAAAAACTGTTTTTT.

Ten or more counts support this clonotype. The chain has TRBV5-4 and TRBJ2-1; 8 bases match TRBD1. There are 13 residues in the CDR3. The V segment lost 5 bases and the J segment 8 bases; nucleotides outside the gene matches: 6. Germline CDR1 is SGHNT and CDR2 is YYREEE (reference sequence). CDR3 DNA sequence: TGTGCCAGCAGTTTCGGACAGGGATATGAGCAGTTCTTC. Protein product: CASSFGQGYEQFF. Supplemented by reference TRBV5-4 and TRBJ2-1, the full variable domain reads ETGVTQSPTHLIKTRGQQVTLRCSSQSGHNTVSWYQQALGQGPQFIFQYYREEENGRGNFPPRFSGLQFPNYSSELNVNALELDDSALYLCASSFGQGYEQFFGPGTRLTVL.

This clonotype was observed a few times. The CDR3 protein is CASSAGTGGFADTQYF. CDR3 bases: TGTGCCAGCAGCGCCGGGACAGGGGGCTTCGCAGATACGCAGTATTTT. The V gene is TRBV7-6, the J gene TRBJ2-3, with 12 bases that match TRBD1. CDR1 and CDR2 (germline): SGHVS, FNYEAQ. This CDR3 comprises 16 residues. Trimming removed 5 bases from V and 4 bases from J; junction bases left unmatched: 7.

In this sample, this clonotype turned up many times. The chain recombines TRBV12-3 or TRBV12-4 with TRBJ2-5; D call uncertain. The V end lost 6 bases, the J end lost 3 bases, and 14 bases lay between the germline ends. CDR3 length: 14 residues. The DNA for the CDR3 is TGTGCCAGCAGCCCCCCGGGCCTCGAAGAGACCCAGTACTTC. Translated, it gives CASSPPGLEETQYF.

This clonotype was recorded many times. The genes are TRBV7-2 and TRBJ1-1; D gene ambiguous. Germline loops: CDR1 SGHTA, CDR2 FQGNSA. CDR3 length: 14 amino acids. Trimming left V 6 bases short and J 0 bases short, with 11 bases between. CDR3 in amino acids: CASSSRGLNTEAFF. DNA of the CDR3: TGTGCCAGCAGTTCCCGAGGTTTGAACACTGAAGCTTTCTTT.

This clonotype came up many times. For the CDR3, the DNA is TGTGCCAGCTACACCGGGGAACAGAAATACTATGGCTACACCTTC. Translated: CASYTGEQKYYGYTF. The chain has TRBV7-2 and TRBJ1-2, with unresolved D. The CDR3 spans 15 residues. V lost 8 bases and J 3 bases, leaving 19 bases between the germline ends. CDR1 is SGHTA and CDR2 is FQGNSA in the germline V gene.

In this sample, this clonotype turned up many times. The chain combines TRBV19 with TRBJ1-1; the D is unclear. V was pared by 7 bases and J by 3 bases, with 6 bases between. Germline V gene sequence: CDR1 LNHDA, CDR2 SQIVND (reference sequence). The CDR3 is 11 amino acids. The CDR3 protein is CASKEDTEAFF. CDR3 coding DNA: TGTGCCAGTAAGGAGGACACTGAAGCTTTCTTT.

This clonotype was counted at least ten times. CDR3 DNA sequence: TGTGCCAGCAGTTGGCTACAGGGAGGCCAAGAGACCCAGTACTTC. Protein sequence: CASSWLQGGQETQYF. The rearrangement joins TRBV6-6 to TRBJ2-5, with D possibly called TRBD1 or TRBD2 (6 bases each). Trimming left V 4 bases short and J 1 base short, with 13 bases between. Germline lookup yields CDR1 MNHNY and CDR2 SVGAGI (reference sequence). CDR3 length equals 15 residues.

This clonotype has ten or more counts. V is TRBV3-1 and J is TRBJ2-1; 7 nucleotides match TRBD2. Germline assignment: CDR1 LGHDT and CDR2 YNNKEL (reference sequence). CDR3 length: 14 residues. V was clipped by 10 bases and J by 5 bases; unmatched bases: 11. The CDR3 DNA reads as TGTGCCAAGATCGGTTCGGGGACTAACAATGAGCAGTTCTTC. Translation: CAKIGSGTNNEQFF.

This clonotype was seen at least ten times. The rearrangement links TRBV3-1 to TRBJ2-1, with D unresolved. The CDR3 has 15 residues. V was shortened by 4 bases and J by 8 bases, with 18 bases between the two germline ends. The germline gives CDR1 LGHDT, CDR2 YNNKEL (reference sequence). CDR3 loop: CASSRPMQWGDEQFF. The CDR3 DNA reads TGTGCCAGCAGCCGACCCATGCAGTGGGGTGATGAGCAGTTCTTC.